These 9 T cell receptor beta chains were all obtained from the same sample, sequenced in a study of blood T cell repertoires in COVID-19. Clones were sequenced by immunoSEQ multiplex PCR, and TCRdb holds only the in-frame ones, with some missing. This repertoire shows roughly 250,000 clones, over 75% found once; its top ten account for 3.5% to 4.5%. The sample taken for sequencing was PBMCs or T cells enriched from blood (not recorded which). These receptors originate from a woman under 40 who had recovered from COVID-19.

The V and J genes are TRBV10-3 and TRBJ2-7; D is unclear. CDR3 length: 12 residues. V shed 3 bases and J shed 9 bases, with 12 bases lying between them. The germline V gene encodes CDR1 ENHRY and CDR2 SYGVKD. CDR3: CAISEGELGQYF. CDR3 DNA sequence: TGTGCCATCAGTGAAGGAGAACTGGGGCAGTACTTC.

J is TRBJ1-1 and V is TRBV19; D gene unclear. V lost 5 bases to trimming and J lost 5 bases, with 15 bases between them. Germline V gene lookup returns CDR1 LNHDA and CDR2 SQIVND (reference sequence). CDR3 length: 14 amino acids. CDR3 nucleotide sequence: TGTGCCAGTAGTCTCGACCCACGGACTACTGAAGCTTTCTTT. Encoded protein: CASSLDPRTTEAFF.

This rearrangement joins TRBV27 to TRBJ2-3, with TRBD1 matching 7 bases. CDR1 and CDR2 from the germline V gene are MNHEY and SMNVEV (reference sequence). The V gene end was trimmed by 8 bases and the J gene end by 2 bases; junction bases not matched to a gene: 7. This CDR3 region has 14 residues. The CDR3 reads CASRYGQDTDTQYF. The CDR3 bases are TGTGCCAGCCGATACGGACAGGACACAGATACGCAGTATTTT.

This chain uses TRBV30 with TRBJ1-5, with TRBD1 matching 7 bases. J gave up 7 bases and V 0 bases, and 3 bases lay outside the gene matches. This CDR3 has 13 amino acids. Germline loops: CDR1 GTSNPN, CDR2 SVGIG (reference sequence). The CDR3, as DNA: TGTGCCTGGAGTGTAGGGGGCGGACAGCCCCAGCATTTT. Translation: CAWSVGGGQPQHF.

The V gene is TRBV18, the J gene TRBJ1-6; 8 bases agree with TRBD1. Germline values: CDR1 KGHSH, CDR2 LQKENI. This CDR3 has 16 residues. V trimming: 4 bases; J trimming: 3 bases; junction bases outside the gene matches: 5. The CDR3 spells CASSRDRSFYNSPLHF. The CDR3 DNA follows: TGTGCCAGCTCACGGGACAGGTCCTTCTATAATTCACCCCTCCACTTT.

The sample holds one count of this clone. The V call is TRBV7-2, the J call TRBJ2-5; D uncertain. V was clipped by 3 bases and J by 4 bases, with 6 bases between them. Germline V gene lookup returns CDR1 SGHTA and CDR2 FQGNSA. The CDR3 length is 12 residues. The CDR3 DNA follows: TGTGCCAGCAGCTTTGGCCCAGAGACCCAGTACTTC. It translates to CASSFGPETQYF.

The chain uses TRBV9 and TRBJ2-1, with D possibly being TRBD2 (6 bases). The V and J ends lost 2 bases and 4 bases respectively, with 13 bases between them. The CDR3 extends over 15 amino acids. The germline gives CDR1 SGDLS, CDR2 YYNGEE. The CDR3, as DNA: TGTGCCAGCAGCGTTGGCGGGAACCCGTACAATGAGCAGTTCTTC. Protein: CASSVGGNPYNEQFF. The complete variable domain, with remaining parts taken from reference TRBV9 and TRBJ2-1, reads DSGVTQTPKHLITATGQRVTLRCSPRSGDLSVYWYQQSLDQGLQFLIQYYNGEERAKGNILERFSAQQFPDLHSELNLSSLELGDSALYFCASSVGGNPYNEQFFGPGTRLTVL.

V gene TRBV3-1 (or the pseudogene TRBV3-2) combines with J gene TRBJ1-6, with 7 positions matching TRBD1. Germline-derived CDR1 and CDR2 are LGHDT and YNNKEL (reference sequence). J gave up 7 bases and V 6 bases, and 9 bases lay outside the gene matches. There are 15 residues in the CDR3. The chain's CDR3 is CASRLTGEGNSPLHF. CDR3 bases: TGTGCCAGCAGATTAACAGGGGAAGGGAATTCACCCCTCCACTTT.

This chain joins TRBV10-2 and TRBJ1-3, with no clear D. Germline V gene lookup returns CDR1 WSHSY and CDR2 SAAADI. The CDR3 runs 16 residues. With 3 bases removed from V and 1 base from J, the gap between germline ends came to 13 bases. CDR3 coding DNA: TGCGCCAGCAGTGATAGGGTTGGAGGTTCTGGAAACACCATATATTTT. Protein product: CASSDRVGGSGNTIYF.